This record covers a single T cell receptor beta chain. Its antigen is undetermined. The entry originates in a study of T-cell memory formation after mild COVID-19. Regarding the study as a whole: Cross-reactive memory appears to have joined, as suggested by some responding clones showing up in pre-infection memory. A balance of CD4 and CD8 characterized clones contracting day 15 to 85, whereas later expanders leaned CD4+.

Employing constant-segment primers, 5'RACE generated TCR alpha and TCR beta cDNA libraries bearing sample barcodes and UMIs. TCRdb ran MiXCR on the 5' RACE reads and lists one entry per CDR3 protein. The sample lists 100,000 or so distinct CDR3 sequences, over 8.5% occurring once. This TCR came from a man younger than 35 who had mild COVID-19 (a few samples of this study predate the infection). Cell type and time point are not known. Sequenced sample: PBMCs or a T cell subset sorted from them (not recorded which).

Here the CDR3 reads CASAQDSYNEQFF. CDR3 coding DNA: TGTGCCAGTGCACAGGACTCCTACAATGAGCAGTTCTTC. The rearrangement links TRBV19 to TRBJ2-1; D perhaps matches TRBD1 (5 bases). This CDR3 comprises 13 residues. Per germline, CDR1 LNHDA and CDR2 SQIVND (reference sequence). Trimming stripped 8 bases from V and 0 bases from J, with 8 bases between.